These 25 T cell receptor beta chains originate from one sample sequenced in a study of memory CD8 T cells in hepatitis C reinfection (dated by TCRdb to between 2016 and 2019). The method behind the library was the immunoSEQ multiplex PCR assay. Here the immuneACCESS table is served through TCRdb, limited to in-frame sequences with V and J called. Missing clones are a known gap in these copies; in checked studies unresolved V genes cover under half, and the rest lacks a known reason. This sample is represented by some 44,000 clones; 75% to 90% of them were singletons. The top ten hold roughly 0.7% of the sample. This specimen's time point label, per the study, means: late/post reinfection, 12 to 24 weeks after detection. Sorted cells were sequenced directly ex vivo, with no in vitro expansion before TCR sequencing. Input material: naive CD8+ T cells sorted from blood. What the cell subset or site label conveys for this sample: total naive CD8+CD45RO- T cells. All receptors come from a young man with hepatitis C virus infection.

This chain links TRBV28 with TRBJ1-2; 9 bases fit TRBD1. The CDR3 length is 14 residues. The trim removed 2 bases at V and 6 bases at J, leaving 4 bases unmatched. Germline V gene sequence: CDR1 MDHEN, CDR2 SYDVKM. CDR3 in DNA: TGTGCCAGCAGTTTAACGGACAGGGGTCATGGCTACACCTTC. Amino acid sequence: CASSLTDRGHGYTF.

Only a few counts were recorded for this clone. The junction departs from the called germline gene at one end, perhaps through a read error. J is TRBJ2-1 and V is TRBV11-2, with D unclear. CDR1 and CDR2 from the germline V gene are SGHAT and FQNNGV. The CDR3 contains 12 residues. CDR3 in DNA: TGTGCCAGCAGCTTATACTACTATGAGCAGTTCTTC. It specifies CASSLYYYEQFF.

The chain combines TRBV25-1 with TRBJ1-6; no reliable D call. Germline V gene lookup returns CDR1 MGHDK and CDR2 SYGVNS. The CDR3 contains 17 residues. Trimming left V 8 bases short and J 3 bases short, with 20 bases between. The DNA of the CDR3 is TGTGCCAGCCGCTCGAAACCGTGGCAGGTCTATAATTCACCCCTCCACTTT. Translated, it gives CASRSKPWQVYNSPLHF.

The rearrangement links TRBV7-9 to TRBJ2-3, with a tentative D call TRBD1 (6 bases). CDR1 is SEHNR, CDR2 FQNEAQ, per germline (reference sequence). V was cut by 7 bases and J by 3 bases, with 17 bases left in between. The CDR3 has 15 amino acids. As DNA, the CDR3 is TGTGCCAGCACGTGGACAGTCGACGTGACAGATACGCAGTATTTT. Protein product: CASTWTVDVTDTQYF. Variable domain in full (rest from reference TRBV7-9 and TRBJ2-3): DTGVSQNPRHKITKRGQNVTFRCDPISEHNRLYWYRQTLGQGPEFLTYFQNEAQLEKSRLLSDRFSAERPKGSFSTLEIQRTEQGDSAMYLCASTWTVDVTDTQYFGPGTRLTVL.

To note about this clone: A junction end diverges from the germline sequence, so it may reflect a read error. Within the sample, other DNA sequences also encode this same CDR3. The CDR3 region has the DNA TGTGCCAGCAGCCCGTGGACTACTTACGAGCAGTACTTC. It is translated as CASSPWTTYEQYF. The chain recombines TRBV4-1 with TRBJ2-7, with a possible D match to TRBD2 (6 bases). Germline assignment: CDR1 MGHRA and CDR2 YSYEKL. This CDR3 comprises 13 residues.

This clone was picked up one time. CDR3 sequence reads: CASSRTDYEQYF. CDR3 nucleotide sequence: TGTGCCAGCAGCCGGACTGACTACGAGCAGTACTTC. This chain connects TRBV5-6 to TRBJ2-7; TRBD2 is a possible D gene (5 bases). Germline loops: CDR1 SGHDT, CDR2 YYEEEE. The CDR3 has 12 amino acids. V was clipped by 4 bases and J by 3 bases, with 8 bases between them.

By its share, this clone is medium-sized. This chain links TRBV29-1 with TRBJ2-3; possible D gene TRBD2, 7 bases. CDR1 SQVTM and CDR2 ANQGSEA come from the germline V gene. CDR3 size: 14 residues. Trimming took 0 bases from V and 3 from J, leaving 10 bases between them. CDR3 nucleotide sequence: TGCAGCGTTGAAGAGGGGAGGGGGACAGATACGCAGTATTTT. Translating it yields CSVEEGRGTDTQYF.

This rearrangement joins TRBV29-1 to TRBJ1-2; tentative D call: TRBD1 (5 bases). There are 17 residues in the CDR3. Germline V gene data show CDR1 as SQVTM and CDR2 as ANQGSEA. The V end lost 0 bases, the J end lost 2 bases, and 19 bases lay between the germline ends. CDR3 coding DNA: TGCAGCGTTGAAGATCTTAGGGCAGGGACTCCAAACTATGGCTACACCTTC. Protein product: CSVEDLRAGTPNYGYTF.

The chain employs TRBV29-1 and TRBJ2-1; TRBD2 agrees at 8 bases. This CDR3 spans 14 amino acids. The germline CDR1 and CDR2 sequences are SQVTM and ANQGSEA. Germline trimming cut 1 base from V and 10 bases from J; bases unmatched to any gene: 9. CDR3 DNA sequence: TGCAGCGTTGAAGGGGGGGCGGCGGGAGGAGAGCAGTTCTTC. The encoded protein is CSVEGGAAGGEQFF.

The chain carries TRBV5-4 and TRBJ1-1, with 7 positions matching TRBD1. CDR1 is SGHNT, CDR2 YYREEE, per germline (reference sequence). The CDR3 is made up of 13 amino acids. V lost 3 bases, J lost 8 bases, and 7 bases stayed unmatched. Here the CDR3 reads CASSYSTGTEAFF. The CDR3 coding sequence is TGTGCCAGCAGCTACTCGACAGGGACCGAAGCTTTCTTT.

The chain recombines TRBV7-9 with TRBJ2-5; 10 bases are a match to TRBD1. After removal of 7 bases from V and 4 bases from J, the junction contained 9 bases not matched to a gene. CDR3 size: 15 residues. Germline-derived CDR1 and CDR2 are SEHNR and FQNEAQ (reference sequence). The CDR3 bases are TGTGCCAGCACCGTACTGACAGGGGGCACAGAGACCCAGTACTTC. This codes for CASTVLTGGTETQYF.

This clone was seen once. This chain uses TRBV10-3 with TRBJ2-3; 10 positions agree with TRBD2. The V gene's germline CDR1 is ENHRY and CDR2 SYGVKD. This CDR3 is built from 17 residues. In nucleotides, the CDR3 is TGTGCAAAGCCAAACGGGGCTGGGACTAGCGGCACAGATACGCAGTATTTT. Its translation is CAKPNGAGTSGTDTQYF.

The rearrangement uses TRBV5-5 and TRBJ2-5; 10 nucleotides align to TRBD2. V shed 9 bases, J shed 2 bases, and the junction held 13 bases outside the gene matches. Germline V gene sequence: CDR1 SGHKS, CDR2 YYEKEE (reference sequence). The CDR3 is 16 amino acids. CDR3 protein: CATGGVLAGGQETQYF. In nucleotides, the CDR3 is TGTGCCACCGGAGGGGTGTTAGCGGGGGGTCAAGAGACCCAGTACTTC. The whole variable domain, filled in from reference TRBV5-5 and TRBJ2-5, reads DAGVTQSPTHLIKTRGQQVTLRCSPISGHKSVSWYQQVLGQGPQFIFQYYEKEERGRGNFPDRFSARQFPNYSSELNVNALLLGDSALYLCATGGVLAGGQETQYFGPGTRLLVL.

The rearrangement joins TRBV5-1 to TRBJ1-4, with 8 positions matching TRBD1. The length of the CDR3 is 17 residues. Trimming cost V 5 bases and J 0 bases; bases outside gene matches: 9. Germline assignment: CDR1 SGHRS and CDR2 YFSETQ. CDR3 DNA: TGCGCCAGCAGTACGACAGGGGACCGAGCAACTAATGAAAAACTGTTTTTT. It encodes CASSTTGDRATNEKLFF.

The chain links TRBV27 to TRBJ1-1, with D possibly matching TRBD1 (5 bases). Germline values: CDR1 MNHEY, CDR2 SMNVEV (reference sequence). The V end was cut by 7 bases, the J end by 0 bases, with 15 bases between. The CDR3 runs to 15 residues. The CDR3 loop reads CASTLTPGMNTEAFF. The CDR3 DNA follows: TGTGCCAGCACCCTCACGCCAGGGATGAACACTGAAGCTTTCTTT.

The V gene is TRBV9, the J gene TRBJ1-5; 7 positions match TRBD1. The length of the CDR3 is 14 residues. J lost 6 bases, V lost 3 bases, and 6 bases had no gene match. Germline CDR1 is SGDLS and CDR2 is YYNGEE. This CDR3 reads CASSAYRGGQPQHF. The CDR3 bases are TGTGCCAGCAGCGCCTACAGGGGAGGTCAGCCCCAGCATTTT.

V usage is TRBV4-1 and J usage is TRBJ2-2; 7 bases map to TRBD2. There are 14 residues in the CDR3. Germline lookup yields CDR1 MGHRA and CDR2 YSYEKL. Germline trimming cut 4 bases from V and 4 bases from J; bases unmatched to any gene: 3. The CDR3 DNA follows: TGCGCCAGCAGCCTAACGGGGGGCACCGGGGAGCTGTTTTTT. Its translation: CASSLTGGTGELFF.

DNA for the CDR3: TGCGCCAGCAGCTTGGGGCCCAAGGGGAGGGAAGAAAAACTGTTTTTT. Encoded protein: CASSLGPKGREEKLFF. The gene calls are TRBV5-1 and TRBJ1-4; maybe TRBD1 (5 bases). Trimming shortened V by 0 bases and J by 8 bases, and 17 bases separated the two germline ends. Germline CDR1 SGHRS, CDR2 YFSETQ. The CDR3 spans 16 residues.

The chain is built from TRBV7-2 and TRBJ1-6, with D perhaps TRBD1 (6 bases). The CDR3 has 17 amino acids. The V and J ends lost 5 bases and 0 bases respectively, with 14 bases between them. CDR1 and CDR2 from the germline V gene are SGHTA and FQGNSA. Here the CDR3 DNA reads TGTGCCAGCAGCAAGGGACATTCTTCCTCCTATAATTCACCCCTCCACTTT. Translating gives CASSKGHSSSYNSPLHF.

This clone was counted between two and nine times. As DNA, the CDR3 is TGTGCCAGCAGCTTGACAGTCGGTTTTGTCGAGCAGTACTTC. Translation: CASSLTVGFVEQYF. J is TRBJ2-7 and V is TRBV5-5; unclear D gene. The CDR3 extends over 14 amino acids. Per germline, CDR1 SGHKS and CDR2 YYEKEE (reference sequence). The V end was cut by 1 base, the J end by 6 bases, with 14 bases between.

This chain joins TRBV30 and TRBJ2-5; D possibly corresponds to TRBD2 (5 bases). Germline loops: CDR1 GTSNPN, CDR2 SVGIG (reference sequence). The length of the CDR3 is 11 residues. Trimming left V 0 bases short and J 10 bases short, with 9 bases between. The CDR3 sequence is CAWSVSAGQYF. Here the CDR3 DNA reads TGTGCCTGGAGTGTGAGTGCGGGCCAGTACTTC.

This rearrangement joins TRBV25-1 to TRBJ2-1, with 8 positions matching TRBD2. CDR1 MGHDK and CDR2 SYGVNS come from the germline V gene. There are 12 residues in the CDR3. V shed 4 bases, J shed 7 bases, and the junction held 0 bases outside the gene matches. As DNA, the CDR3 is TGTGCCAGCAGTGGACTAGCGAATGAGCAGTTCTTC. Translating gives CASSGLANEQFF.

This chain joins TRBV7-6 and TRBJ1-2; the match to TRBD1 covers 7 bases. The CDR3 has 13 residues. Unmatched junction bases numbered 9, after V lost 8 bases and J lost 6 bases. Per germline, CDR1 SGHVS and CDR2 FNYEAQ. The CDR3 DNA sequence: TGTGCCAGCGGGGACGGGACAGCGGATGGCTACACCTTC. Its translation: CASGDGTADGYTF.

The chain carries TRBV6-1 and TRBJ1-5; D possibly corresponds to TRBD1 (6 bases). The V end was cut by 6 bases, the J end by 7 bases, with 16 bases between. Germline CDR1 is MNHNS and CDR2 is SASEGT. The CDR3 has 14 residues. The CDR3 region is CASSQQGSGQPQHF. Written as DNA, the CDR3 is TGTGCCAGCAGCCAACAGGGATCAGGCCAGCCCCAGCATTTT.

The gene calls are TRBV7-3 and TRBJ2-3; TRBD2 matches 8 bases. The CDR3 loop spans 16 amino acids. Trimming at V came to 4 bases and at J to 2 bases, leaving 8 bases not matched to a gene. The germline V gene encodes CDR1 SGHTA and CDR2 FQGTGA. CDR3 loop: CASSSGTSPNTDTQYF. DNA of the CDR3: TGTGCCAGCAGCTCTGGGACTAGTCCAAACACAGATACGCAGTATTTT.